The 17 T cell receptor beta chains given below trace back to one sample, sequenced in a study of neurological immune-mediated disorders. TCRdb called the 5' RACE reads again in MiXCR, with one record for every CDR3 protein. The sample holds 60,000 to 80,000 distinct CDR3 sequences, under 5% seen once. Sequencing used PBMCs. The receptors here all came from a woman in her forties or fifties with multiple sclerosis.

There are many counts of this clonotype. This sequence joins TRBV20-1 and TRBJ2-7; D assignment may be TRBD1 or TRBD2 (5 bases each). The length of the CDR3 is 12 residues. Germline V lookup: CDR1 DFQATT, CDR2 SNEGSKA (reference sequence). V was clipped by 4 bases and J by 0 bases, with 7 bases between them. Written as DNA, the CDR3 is TGCAGTGCTACCGGGACCTCCTACGAGCAGTACTTC. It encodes CSATGTSYEQYF.

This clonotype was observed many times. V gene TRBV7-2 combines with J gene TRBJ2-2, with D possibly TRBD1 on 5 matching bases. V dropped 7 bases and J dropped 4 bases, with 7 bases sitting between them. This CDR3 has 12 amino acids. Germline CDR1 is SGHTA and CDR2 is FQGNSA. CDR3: CASTRVTGELFF. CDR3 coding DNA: TGTGCCAGCACCAGGGTCACCGGGGAGCTGTTTTTT.

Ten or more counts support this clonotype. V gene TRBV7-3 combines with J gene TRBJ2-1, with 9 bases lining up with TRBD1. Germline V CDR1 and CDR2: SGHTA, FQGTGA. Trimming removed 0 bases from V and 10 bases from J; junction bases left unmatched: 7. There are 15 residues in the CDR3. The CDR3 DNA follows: TGTGCCAGCAGCTTAACCTACGGGACAGGGATCGAGCAGTTCTTC. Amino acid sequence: CASSLTYGTGIEQFF.

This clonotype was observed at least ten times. In nucleotides, the CDR3 is TGCAGTGCCCCAGGCCTAGCTAGGGAAGAGACCCAGTACTTC. It encodes CSAPGLAREETQYF. The rearrangement uses TRBV20-1 and TRBJ2-5; D possibly corresponds to TRBD2 (5 bases). V was shortened by 6 bases and J by 3 bases, with 17 bases between the two germline ends. The germline CDR1 and CDR2 sequences are DFQATT and SNEGSKA (reference sequence). The CDR3 has 14 amino acids.

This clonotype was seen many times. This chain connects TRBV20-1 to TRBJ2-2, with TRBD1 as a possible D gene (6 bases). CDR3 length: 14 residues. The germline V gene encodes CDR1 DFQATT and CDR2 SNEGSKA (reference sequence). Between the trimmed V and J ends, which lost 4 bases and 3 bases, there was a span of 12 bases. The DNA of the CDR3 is TGCAGTGCTAAACAGGGTGCGGACACCGGGGAGCTGTTTTTT. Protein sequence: CSAKQGADTGELFF.

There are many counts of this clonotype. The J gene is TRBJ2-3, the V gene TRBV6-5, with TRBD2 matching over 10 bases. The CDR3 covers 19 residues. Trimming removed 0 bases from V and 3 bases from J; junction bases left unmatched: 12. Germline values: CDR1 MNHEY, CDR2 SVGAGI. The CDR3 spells CASSYSLSSGGAETDTQYF. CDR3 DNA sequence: TGTGCCAGCAGTTACTCCTTATCGAGCGGGGGGGCTGAGACAGATACGCAGTATTTT.

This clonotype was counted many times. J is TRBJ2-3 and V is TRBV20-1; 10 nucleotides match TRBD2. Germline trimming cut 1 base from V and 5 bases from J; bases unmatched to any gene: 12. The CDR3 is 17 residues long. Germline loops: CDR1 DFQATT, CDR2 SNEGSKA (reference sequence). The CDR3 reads CSARAGRAGGLQDTQYF. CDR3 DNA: TGCAGTGCTAGAGCGGGGAGAGCGGGGGGGCTGCAAGATACGCAGTATTTT.

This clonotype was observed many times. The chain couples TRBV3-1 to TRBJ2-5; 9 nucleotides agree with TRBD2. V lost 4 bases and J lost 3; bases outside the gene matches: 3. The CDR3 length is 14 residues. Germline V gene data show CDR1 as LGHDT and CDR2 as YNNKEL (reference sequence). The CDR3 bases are TGTGCCAGCAGCCTGATAGCGGGAGAAGAGACCCAGTACTTC. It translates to CASSLIAGEETQYF.

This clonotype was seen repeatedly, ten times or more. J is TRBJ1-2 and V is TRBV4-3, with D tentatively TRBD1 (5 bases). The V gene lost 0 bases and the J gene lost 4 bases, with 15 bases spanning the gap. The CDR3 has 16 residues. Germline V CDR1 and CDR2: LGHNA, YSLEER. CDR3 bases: TGCGCCAGCAGCCAAGATCGGGGCAGAGACTCCTATGGCTACACCTTC. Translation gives CASSQDRGRDSYGYTF.

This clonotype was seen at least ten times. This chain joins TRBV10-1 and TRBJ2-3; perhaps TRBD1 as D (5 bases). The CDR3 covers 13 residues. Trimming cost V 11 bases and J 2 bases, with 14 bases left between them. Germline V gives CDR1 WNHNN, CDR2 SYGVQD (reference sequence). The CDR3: CASAAGLTDTQYF. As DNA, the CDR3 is TGCGCCTCTGCCGCAGGGCTCACAGATACGCAGTATTTT.

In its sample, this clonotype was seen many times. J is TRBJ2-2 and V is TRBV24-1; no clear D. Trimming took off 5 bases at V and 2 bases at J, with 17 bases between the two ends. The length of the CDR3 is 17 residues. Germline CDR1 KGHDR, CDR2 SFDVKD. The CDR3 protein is CATSARSELLNTGELFF. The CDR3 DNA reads TGTGCCACCAGTGCCCGCTCCGAACTCCTAAACACCGGGGAGCTGTTTTTT.

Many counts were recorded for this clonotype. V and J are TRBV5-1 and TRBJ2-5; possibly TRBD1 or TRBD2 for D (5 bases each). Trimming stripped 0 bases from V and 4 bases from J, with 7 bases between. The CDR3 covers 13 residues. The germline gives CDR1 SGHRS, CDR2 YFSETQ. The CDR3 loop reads CASSLGGTETQYF. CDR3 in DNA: TGCGCCAGCAGCTTGGGTGGGACAGAGACCCAGTACTTC.

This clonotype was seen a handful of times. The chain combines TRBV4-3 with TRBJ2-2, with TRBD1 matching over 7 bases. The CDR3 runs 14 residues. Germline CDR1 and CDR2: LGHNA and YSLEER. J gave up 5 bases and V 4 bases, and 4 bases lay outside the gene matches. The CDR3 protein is CASSLQTGTGELFF. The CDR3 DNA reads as TGCGCCAGCAGCCTCCAGACAGGGACCGGGGAGCTGTTTTTT.

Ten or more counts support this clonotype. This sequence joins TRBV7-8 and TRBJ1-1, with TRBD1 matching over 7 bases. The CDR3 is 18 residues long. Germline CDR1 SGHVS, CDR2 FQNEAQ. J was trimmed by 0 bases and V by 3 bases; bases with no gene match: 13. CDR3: CASSLRTYRDSMNTEAFF. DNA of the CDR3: TGTGCCAGCAGCTTGAGGACGTACCGGGACAGCATGAACACTGAAGCTTTCTTT. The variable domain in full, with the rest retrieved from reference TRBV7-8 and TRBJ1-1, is GAGVSQSPRYKVAKRGQDVALRCDPISGHVSLFWYQQALGQGPEFLTYFQNEAQLDKSGLPSDRFFAERPEGSVSTLKIQRTQQEDSAVYLCASSLRTYRDSMNTEAFFGQGTRLTVV.

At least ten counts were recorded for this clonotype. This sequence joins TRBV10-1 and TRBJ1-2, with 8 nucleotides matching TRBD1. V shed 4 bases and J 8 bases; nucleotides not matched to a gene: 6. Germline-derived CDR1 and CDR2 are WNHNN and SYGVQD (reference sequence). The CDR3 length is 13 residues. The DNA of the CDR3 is TGCGCCAGCAGTGCGACAGGGGTCGTGGGCTACACCTTC. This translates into CASSATGVVGYTF.

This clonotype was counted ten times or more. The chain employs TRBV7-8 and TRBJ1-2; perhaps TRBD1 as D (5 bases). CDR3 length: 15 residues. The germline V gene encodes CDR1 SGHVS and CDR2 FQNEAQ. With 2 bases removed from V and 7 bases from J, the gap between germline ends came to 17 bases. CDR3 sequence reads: CASSLRRTGHAGYTF. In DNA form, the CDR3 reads TGTGCCAGCAGCTTAAGGAGGACCGGACACGCTGGCTACACCTTC.

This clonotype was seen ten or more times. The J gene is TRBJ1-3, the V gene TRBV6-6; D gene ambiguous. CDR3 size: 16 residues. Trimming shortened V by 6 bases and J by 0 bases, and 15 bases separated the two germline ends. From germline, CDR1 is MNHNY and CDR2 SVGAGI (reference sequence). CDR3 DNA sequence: TGTGCCAGCAGCACCCGGACCCGACTCTCTGGAAACACCATATATTTT. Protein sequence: CASSTRTRLSGNTIYF.